These 14 T cell receptor beta chains originate from one sample sequenced in a study of T cell changes during pregnancy in multiple sclerosis. The protocol was immunoSEQ multiplex PCR, while the TCRdb copy is restricted to in-frame clones and leaves out a portion. This sample has about 97,000 clones, with more than 90% found just once. The sequencing here drew on peripheral blood, taken in the second trimester of pregnancy. All receptors derive from a female donor with multiple sclerosis, enrolled in a pregnancy study.

The J gene is TRBJ2-3, the V gene TRBV5-4; 10 bases fit TRBD2. Germline-derived CDR1 and CDR2 are SGHNT and YYREEE (reference sequence). The CDR3 consists of 15 residues. Trimming cost V 0 bases and J 5 bases; bases outside gene matches: 3. CDR3 DNA sequence: TGTGCCAGCAGCTTGGTGGTAGCGGGAGGAGATACGCAGTATTTT. It codes for CASSLVVAGGDTQYF.

The V gene is TRBV28, the J gene TRBJ2-5; D is ambiguous. Germline CDR1 and CDR2: MDHEN and SYDVKM. The CDR3 length is 11 residues. The germline V and J ends were trimmed by 3 bases and 3 bases, with 2 bases remaining between them. DNA for the CDR3: TGTGCCAGCAGTTTCAAAGAGACCCAGTACTTC. This encodes CASSFKETQYF.

The V and J genes are TRBV9 and TRBJ1-1; D gene ambiguous. The CDR3 covers 13 residues. Germline V CDR1 and CDR2: SGDLS, YYNGEE. V lost 1 base and J lost 6, with 10 bases in between. CDR3 DNA sequence: TGTGCCAGCAGCGTACAGGACGGGGCTGAAGCTTTCTTT. Its protein is CASSVQDGAEAFF.

In its sample, this clone was seen once. The chain is built from TRBV5-1 and TRBJ2-5; weak D call: TRBD1 (5 bases). CDR3 length: 15 residues. The V gene's germline CDR1 is SGHRS and CDR2 YFSETQ. Trimming cost V 2 bases and J 1 base, with 12 bases left between them. Here the CDR3 reads CASSFTGNFQETQYF. CDR3 in DNA: TGCGCCAGCAGCTTCACAGGAAACTTCCAAGAGACCCAGTACTTC.

The V call is TRBV29-1, the J call TRBJ2-3; 7 bases match TRBD2. The CDR3 has 16 residues. Germline V lookup: CDR1 SQVTM, CDR2 ANQGSEA. V dropped 6 bases and J dropped 1; count of bases not matched to a gene: 13. The CDR3: CSVREGGGRGTDTQYF. The CDR3 nucleotides are TGCAGCGTCCGCGAGGGCGGCGGGAGAGGCACAGATACGCAGTATTTT.

The J gene is TRBJ2-1, the V gene TRBV7-8; 7 nucleotides match TRBD1. From germline, CDR1 is SGHVS and CDR2 FQNEAQ. J was trimmed by 3 bases and V by 3 bases; bases with no gene match: 2. CDR3 size: 14 residues. This chain's CDR3 is CASSLTGLYNEQFF. The DNA of the CDR3 is TGTGCCAGCAGCTTGACAGGGCTCTACAATGAGCAGTTCTTC.

The chain carries TRBV5-1 and TRBJ2-7; 7 nucleotides line up with TRBD1. CDR1 and CDR2 (germline): SGHRS, YFSETQ. This CDR3 contains 16 residues. Germline trimming cut 4 bases from V and 0 bases from J; bases unmatched to any gene: 10. CDR3 nucleotide sequence: TGCGCCAGCAGCCACAACAGGGGCGTAAGCTCCTACGAGCAGTACTTC. Its protein is CASSHNRGVSSYEQYF.

The V gene is TRBV30, the J gene TRBJ1-6; D is unresolved. The CDR3 has 12 residues. Between the trimmed V and J ends, which lost 0 bases and 8 bases, there was a span of 5 bases. Germline loops: CDR1 GTSNPN, CDR2 SVGIG (reference sequence). Here the CDR3 reads CAWSVQDSPLHF. As DNA, the CDR3 is TGTGCCTGGAGTGTTCAGGATTCACCCCTCCACTTT. The whole variable domain, filled in from reference TRBV30 and TRBJ1-6, reads SQTIHQWPATLVQPVGSPLSLECTVEGTSNPNLYWYRQAAGRGLQLLFYSVGIGQISSEVPQNLSASRPQDRQFILSSKKLLLSDSGFYLCAWSVQDSPLHFGNGTRLTVT.

The chain couples TRBV29-1 to TRBJ2-3, with 9 bases matching TRBD2. The V gene end was trimmed by 7 bases and the J gene end by 5 bases; junction bases not matched to a gene: 13. From germline, CDR1 is SQVTM and CDR2 ANQGSEA. The CDR3 sequence is 15 residues long. The CDR3 sequence: CSAMVAGGRRDTQYF. The CDR3 nucleotides read TGCAGCGCTATGGTGGCGGGAGGGCGGAGAGATACGCAGTATTTT.

CDR3 coding DNA: TGCGCCAGCAACCTTAGAGAAGGGGCTAACGAGCAGTACTTC. Encoded protein: CASNLREGANEQYF. The chain uses TRBV5-1 and TRBJ2-7; tentatively, D is TRBD1 (5 bases). Germline V gene sequence: CDR1 SGHRS, CDR2 YFSETQ. CDR3 length equals 14 residues. V lost 6 bases and J 5 bases, leaving 18 bases between the germline ends.

The rearrangement joins TRBV6-4 to TRBJ2-7, with a possible D match to TRBD1 (6 bases). The germline V and J ends were trimmed by 11 bases and 2 bases, with 13 bases remaining between them. The CDR3 runs 12 residues. Germline loops: CDR1 MRHNA, CDR2 SNTAGT. The CDR3 nucleotides are TGTGCCGTTCTCTACAGGGCCTACGAGCAGTACTTC. It encodes CAVLYRAYEQYF.

The chain joins TRBV29-1 to TRBJ2-5, with TRBD2 identical over 7 bases. V trimming: 6 bases; J trimming: 5 bases; junction bases outside the gene matches: 9. CDR1 and CDR2 (germline): SQVTM, ANQGSEA. The CDR3 is 13 amino acids. The CDR3, as DNA: TGCAGCGTAGGAGGGAGGGCCCGGGAGACCCAGTACTTC. Translated: CSVGGRARETQYF. Filled out from reference TRBV29-1 and TRBJ2-5, the complete variable domain reads SAVISQKPSRDICQRGTSLTIQCQVDSQVTMMFWYRQQPGQSLTLIATANQGSEATYESGFVIDKFPISRPNLTFSTLTVSNMSPEDSSIYLCSVGGRARETQYFGPGTRLLVL.

This sequence joins TRBV29-1 and TRBJ2-7; 10 bases match TRBD1. J gave up 3 bases and V 6 bases, and 11 bases lay outside the gene matches. CDR3 length equals 15 residues. Germline loops: CDR1 SQVTM, CDR2 ANQGSEA. In DNA, the CDR3 is TGCAGCGTGGGGAGTACCGGGACAGGGGTCTACGAGCAGTACTTC. Its translation is CSVGSTGTGVYEQYF.

The chain employs TRBV19 and TRBJ2-5; weak D call: TRBD1 (5 bases). CDR3 length: 15 residues. Trimming took off 4 bases at V and 2 bases at J, with 14 bases between the two ends. The germline CDR1 and CDR2 sequences are LNHDA and SQIVND (reference sequence). For the CDR3, the DNA is TGTGCCAGTAGTAAGACAGTCCGGCGACAAGAGACCCAGTACTTC. It translates to CASSKTVRRQETQYF.